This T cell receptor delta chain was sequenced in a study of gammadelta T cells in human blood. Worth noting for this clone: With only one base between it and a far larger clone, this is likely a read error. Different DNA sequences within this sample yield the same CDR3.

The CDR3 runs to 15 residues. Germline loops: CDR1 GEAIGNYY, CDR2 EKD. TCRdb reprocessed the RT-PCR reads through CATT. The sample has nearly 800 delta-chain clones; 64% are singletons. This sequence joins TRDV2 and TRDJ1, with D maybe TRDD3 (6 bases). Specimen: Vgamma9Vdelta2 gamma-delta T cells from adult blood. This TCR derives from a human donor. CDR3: CACDTVGGEADKLIF. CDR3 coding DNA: TGTGCATGTGACACCGTCGGGGGGGAGGCCGATAAACTCATCTTT.